Listed here are 16 T cell receptor beta chains from one sample, sequenced in a study of T cell clonotyping in hematopoietic cell transplantation. Produced via immunoSEQ multiplex PCR; TCRdb's table is partial and in-frame only. The sample records fewer than 80,000 clones, just under 95% being singletons. The specimen was peripheral blood mononuclear cells. The receptors derive from a man aged 45-65 years in good health. Some clones in this sample may be carry-over from other donors' samples.

This clone was detected once. The rearrangement links TRBV7-3 to TRBJ1-2; D uncertain. The germline CDR1 and CDR2 sequences are SGHTA and FQGTGA. The CDR3 is 13 residues long. V lost 2 bases and J 5 bases, leaving 9 bases between the germline ends. The CDR3 region is CASSLGAGYGYTF. DNA of the CDR3: TGTGCCAGCAGCTTAGGCGCAGGATATGGCTACACCTTC.

The chain employs TRBV6-5 and TRBJ1-2; no definite D call. With 2 bases removed from V and 2 bases from J, the gap between germline ends came to 9 bases. CDR1 is MNHEY, CDR2 SVGAGI, per germline. The length of the CDR3 is 14 residues. CDR3 sequence: CASSYLSQNYGYTF. CDR3 DNA: TGTGCCAGCAGTTACCTGAGCCAGAACTATGGCTACACCTTC.

This chain uses TRBV5-1 with TRBJ1-2; 8 bases align to TRBD1. The V gene's germline CDR1 is SGHRS and CDR2 YFSETQ. The CDR3 has 14 amino acids. J lost 8 bases, V lost 1 base, and 7 bases had no gene match. In DNA form, the CDR3 reads TGCGCCAGCAGCTTGAATGACAGGGGCGGAGGCTACACCTTC. Its protein is CASSLNDRGGGYTF.

This chain links TRBV6-5 with TRBJ1-4; D not certain. Germline CDR1 is MNHEY and CDR2 is SVGAGI. Trimming left V 10 bases short and J 8 bases short, with 20 bases between. The CDR3 has 14 amino acids. CDR3 loop: CATMESPGEEKLFF. DNA for the CDR3: TGTGCCACCATGGAGTCCCCCGGAGAGGAAAAACTGTTTTTT.

V gene TRBV5-1 combines with J gene TRBJ2-3; no clear D gene. The length of the CDR3 is 13 residues. The germline V and J ends were trimmed by 0 bases and 5 bases, with 7 bases remaining between them. Germline V gene lookup returns CDR1 SGHRS and CDR2 YFSETQ. In nucleotides, the CDR3 is TGCGCCAGCAGCTTGGGCCGCGGAGATACGCAGTATTTT. As protein: CASSLGRGDTQYF.

The chain carries TRBV6-6 and TRBJ2-5; 12 nucleotides match TRBD2. Looked up from germline, CDR1 is MNHNY and CDR2 is SVGAGI (reference sequence). V shed 9 bases and J 2 bases; nucleotides not matched to a gene: 10. The CDR3 has 16 residues. CDR3 bases: TGTGCCAGTACTCCCCTAGCGGGGGGGCTTCAAGAGACCCAGTACTTC. This sequence encodes CASTPLAGGLQETQYF.

In its sample, this clone was seen once. The chain is built from TRBV19 and TRBJ1-2, with a tentative D call TRBD1 (6 bases). V was trimmed by 10 bases and J by 6 bases, leaving 21 bases between them. The CDR3 spans 14 residues. Germline values: CDR1 LNHDA, CDR2 SQIVND (reference sequence). CDR3 loop: CATQPQGRVHGYTF. The CDR3 bases are TGTGCCACCCAACCACAGGGCAGGGTACATGGCTACACCTTC.

The V call is TRBV6-1, the J call TRBJ1-5, with D possibly TRBD1 on 6 matching bases. Deletions cut 5 bases from V and 0 bases from J, with 11 bases between. Germline V gene data show CDR1 as MNHNS and CDR2 as SASEGT. This CDR3 contains 15 residues. Here the CDR3 reads CASSITGNSNQPQHF. CDR3 in DNA: TGTGCCAGCAGTATCACAGGGAATAGCAATCAGCCCCAGCATTTT.

This chain connects TRBV5-4 to TRBJ1-4; maybe TRBD1 (6 bases). Germline CDR1 and CDR2: SGHNT and YYREEE (reference sequence). Trimming took 0 bases from V and 6 from J, leaving 12 bases between them. The CDR3 consists of 15 residues. CDR3 coding DNA: TGTGCCAGCAGCTTGGGGCCAGGGGTGGATGAAAAACTGTTTTTT. This gives the protein CASSLGPGVDEKLFF. Combining the CDR3 with reference TRBV5-4 and TRBJ1-4 gives the whole variable domain ETGVTQSPTHLIKTRGQQVTLRCSSQSGHNTVSWYQQALGQGPQFIFQYYREEENGRGNFPPRFSGLQFPNYSSELNVNALELDDSALYLCASSLGPGVDEKLFFGSGTQLSVL.

The CDR3 loop is CASSVETGANTEAFF. Written as DNA, the CDR3 is TGCGCCAGCAGCGTTGAAACGGGGGCGAACACTGAAGCTTTCTTT. The chain links TRBV5-1 to TRBJ1-1; D may be TRBD1 (6 bases). The V gene's germline CDR1 is SGHRS and CDR2 YFSETQ. The CDR3 runs 15 residues. Trimming took off 4 bases at V and 1 base at J, with 14 bases between the two ends.

In the case of this clone: The junction does not match germline at one end; this may be a read error. The chain links TRBV7-2 to TRBJ2-2; 7 bases align to TRBD2. Germline CDR1 SGHTA, CDR2 FQGNSA. The length of the CDR3 is 17 residues. CDR3 coding DNA: TGTGCCAGCAGCCTCGACGTAGCAAGCGGGAACGCCGGGGAGCTGTTTTTT. It encodes CASSLDVASGNAGELFF.

V is TRBV6-5 and J is TRBJ2-2, with TRBD2 matching over 8 bases. The CDR3 extends over 14 amino acids. From germline, CDR1 is MNHEY and CDR2 SVGAGI. With V trimmed by 10 bases and J by 7 bases, 11 bases remained unmatched. This CDR3 reads CATNDGRGVGELFF. The CDR3 DNA reads TGTGCCACCAACGACGGGAGGGGGGTCGGGGAGCTGTTTTTT.

This rearrangement joins TRBV10-3 to TRBJ2-3; 7 nucleotides match TRBD1. Per germline, CDR1 ENHRY and CDR2 SYGVKD. The trim removed 3 bases at V and 12 bases at J, leaving 12 bases unmatched. CDR3 length: 14 amino acids. The CDR3 spells CAISDSGTVSSQYF. For the CDR3, the DNA is TGTGCCATCAGTGATTCCGGGACAGTCTCAAGTCAGTATTTT.

The genes are TRBV7-7 and TRBJ2-1; 12 bases are shared with TRBD2. This CDR3 region has 16 residues. Looked up from germline, CDR1 is SSHAT and CDR2 is FNYEAQ (reference sequence). Unmatched junction bases numbered 8, after V lost 2 bases and J lost 9 bases. CDR3 bases: TGTGCCAGCAGCTTAAGCGAGTCTAGCGGGAGGGCTGAGCAGTTCTTC. Amino acids: CASSLSESSGRAEQFF.

V usage is TRBV30 and J usage is TRBJ1-2; TRBD1 aligns across 8 bases. V was pared by 3 bases and J by 9 bases, with 6 bases of the junction left unmatched. There are 12 residues in the CDR3. CDR1 GTSNPN and CDR2 SVGIG come from the germline V gene (reference sequence). The CDR3: CAWRDGQGSYTF. CDR3 nucleotide sequence: TGTGCCTGGAGAGACGGACAGGGAAGCTACACCTTC.

The chain employs TRBV25-1 and TRBJ2-3, with D perhaps TRBD2 (6 bases). The V and J ends lost 4 bases and 3 bases respectively, with 11 bases between them. Germline assignment: CDR1 MGHDK and CDR2 SYGVNS. The CDR3 has 14 residues. CDR3 DNA sequence: TGTGCCAGCAGTGCTTGGCGGGAAACAGATACGCAGTATTTT. It translates to CASSAWRETDTQYF.